The clone carrying this TCR beta chain was detected only a few times. Its antigen is not identified. This sample is drawn from a study of CD8+ T cells in alopecia areata. Study information: Percent of scalp involved defined treated patients' severity scores. General study findings and limits: Among the top 100, expanded CD8+ clones were significantly decreased by tofacitinib, as was scalp clonality. Compared with mice, patients displayed less clear TCR sharing, possibly for HLA-related reasons.

RNA extraction was followed by reverse transcription into cDNA, which acted as the sequencing template. The table came from immunoSEQ multiplex PCR; TCRdb's copy has only in-frame clones and leaves some out. The table shows over 95,000 clones, with 56% occurring only once. The sample's treatment: oral pan-JAK inhibitor, 5-10 mg twice daily. This CDR3 comprises 12 residues. The V gene's germline CDR1 is SQVTM and CDR2 ANQGSEA. The rearrangement links TRBV29-1 to TRBJ1-1; 9 bases match TRBD1. The source was CD4+ T cells sorted from blood, collected at week 24, from a patient treated with tofacitinib. The source is a human donor with alopecia areata. This chain's CDR3 is CSGTGPNTEAFF. DNA of the CDR3: TGCAGTGGGACAGGGCCTAACACTGAAGCTTTCTTT. Full variable domain (missing parts from reference TRBV29-1 and TRBJ1-1): SAVISQKPSRDICQRGTSLTIQCQVDSQVTMMFWYRQQPGQSLTLIATANQGSEATYESGFVIDKFPISRPNLTFSTLTVSNMSPEDSSIYLCSGTGPNTEAFFGQGTRLTVV.